The 24 T cell receptor beta chains below come from one sample, sequenced in a study of blood T cell repertoires in COVID-19. Data came from immunoSEQ multiplex PCR; TCRdb stores just in-frame clones and leaves some out. The data show 45,000 to 55,000 clones, roughly four fifths seen once. The sample taken for sequencing was peripheral blood. These receptors were obtained from a man aged 60 to 75 with active COVID-19.

The genes are TRBV28 and TRBJ1-2, with TRBD1 matching over 7 bases. CDR3 size: 16 residues. Germline V lookup: CDR1 MDHEN, CDR2 SYDVKM. The junction had 11 bases not matched to a gene; V was cut back by 2 bases and J by 5 bases. The CDR3 DNA reads as TGTGCCAGCAGTTTACATGATCTGGGACAGAAATATGGCTACACCTTC. As protein: CASSLHDLGQKYGYTF.

The chain links TRBV7-6 to TRBJ1-3; the match to TRBD1 covers 7 bases. J lost 0 bases, V lost 4 bases, and 6 bases had no gene match. Looked up from germline, CDR1 is SGHVS and CDR2 is FNYEAQ. This CDR3 is built from 16 residues. The CDR3 here is CASSSVGDSSGNTIYF. CDR3 DNA: TGTGCCAGCAGCTCGGTGGGGGACAGCTCTGGAAACACCATATATTTT.

CDR3 nucleotides: TGTGCCAGCAGTTTACCCCCAACAGGCACAGATACGCAGTATTTT. As protein: CASSLPPTGTDTQYF. This chain uses TRBV27 with TRBJ2-3; D gene uncertain. There are 15 residues in the CDR3. V was shortened by 2 bases and J by 1 base, with 10 bases between the two germline ends. The V gene's germline CDR1 is MNHEY and CDR2 SMNVEV (reference sequence).

This chain links TRBV4-2 with TRBJ1-1; D possibly corresponds to TRBD1 (5 bases). The CDR3 length is 18 residues. Germline V CDR1 and CDR2: LGHNA, YNFKEQ. Trimming took 0 bases from V and 0 from J, leaving 17 bases between them. CDR3 DNA sequence: TGTGCCAGCAGCCAAGACTTAGTAGCGGGGCTCATGAACACTGAAGCTTTCTTT. It encodes CASSQDLVAGLMNTEAFF.

The chain links TRBV5-1 to TRBJ2-1; 9 bases align to TRBD2. Germline V gene sequence: CDR1 SGHRS, CDR2 YFSETQ. CDR3 length equals 14 residues. After removal of 4 bases from V and 7 bases from J, the junction contained 6 bases not matched to a gene. The CDR3 reads CASSVASGRNEQFF. The CDR3, as DNA: TGCGCCAGCAGCGTGGCCAGCGGGAGGAATGAGCAGTTCTTC. Using reference TRBV5-1 and TRBJ2-1 for the parts outside the CDR3, the full variable domain is KAGVTQTPRYLIKTRGQQVTLSCSPISGHRSVSWYQQTPGQGLQFLFEYFSETQRNKGNFPGRFSGRQFSNSRSEMNVSTLELGDSALYLCASSVASGRNEQFFGPGTRLTVL.

The rearrangement links TRBV2 to TRBJ2-7, with TRBD1 matching 7 bases. The CDR3 loop spans 16 amino acids. The germline gives CDR1 SNHLY, CDR2 FYNNEI. V lost 2 bases, J lost 8 bases, and 15 bases stayed unmatched. CDR3 loop: CASSEKVLVDRRKQYF. In DNA, the CDR3 is TGTGCCAGCAGTGAAAAGGTATTGGTGGACAGGCGGAAGCAGTACTTC. The complete variable domain, with remaining parts taken from reference TRBV2 and TRBJ2-7, reads EPEVTQTPSHQVTQMGQEVILRCVPISNHLYFYWYRQILGQKVEFLVSFYNNEISEKSEIFDDQFSVERPDGSNFTLKIRSTKLEDSAMYFCASSEKVLVDRRKQYFGPGTRLTVT.

The chain employs TRBV27 and TRBJ2-1; tentative D call: TRBD2 (5 bases). Trimming took off 3 bases at V and 4 bases at J, with 7 bases between the two ends. This CDR3 is built from 13 residues. Germline V gene lookup returns CDR1 MNHEY and CDR2 SMNVEV (reference sequence). The CDR3 region has the DNA TGTGCCAGCAGTTTTGGGAGTTACAATGAGCAGTTCTTC. This sequence encodes CASSFGSYNEQFF.

The V and J genes are TRBV10-3 and TRBJ2-2; D is uncertain. The CDR3 spans 15 residues. V gave up 0 bases and J gave up 3 bases, with 8 bases separating them. CDR1 is ENHRY, CDR2 SYGVKD, per germline. The DNA for the CDR3 is TGTGCCATCAGTGAGTCCGGGTGGGACACCGGGGAGCTGTTTTTT. Translating gives CAISESGWDTGELFF.

V and J are TRBV5-1 and TRBJ2-3; D might be TRBD2 (6 bases). The germline CDR1 and CDR2 sequences are SGHRS and YFSETQ. This CDR3 contains 16 residues. V was shortened by 2 bases and J by 1 base, with 14 bases between the two germline ends. The CDR3 region is CASSFRRGSGTDTQYF. CDR3 nucleotide sequence: TGCGCCAGCAGCTTTCGACGGGGGTCTGGCACAGATACGCAGTATTTT.

This clone was counted only a few times. The CDR3 DNA sequence: TGTGCCAGTAGTATGACTAGCGGTAAAGGAGGTGTACCCTACAATGAGCAGTTCTTC. It yields the protein CASSMTSGKGGVPYNEQFF. This chain connects TRBV19 to TRBJ2-1, with 9 bases identical to TRBD2. V gave up 3 bases and J gave up 2 bases; unmatched junction bases: 14. From germline, CDR1 is LNHDA and CDR2 SQIVND (reference sequence). There are 19 residues in the CDR3.

This chain links TRBV7-2 with TRBJ2-3, with 12 bases fitting TRBD2. Germline CDR1 is SGHTA and CDR2 is FQGNSA. This CDR3 has 16 amino acids. Trimming removed 6 bases from V and 0 bases from J; junction bases left unmatched: 4. The CDR3 nucleotides read TGTGCCAGCAGGCAGACTAGCGGGGGTAGCACAGATACGCAGTATTTT. Protein sequence: CASRQTSGGSTDTQYF. Complete variable domain (other parts from reference TRBV7-2 and TRBJ2-3): GAGVSQSPSNKVTEKGKDVELRCDPISGHTALYWYRQSLGQGLEFLIYFQGNSAPDKSGLPSDRFSAERTGGSVSTLTIQRTQQEDSAVYLCASRQTSGGSTDTQYFGPGTRLTVL.

The rearrangement links TRBV18 to TRBJ2-7; 8 bases map to TRBD1. The CDR3 spans 17 residues. The germline gives CDR1 KGHSH, CDR2 LQKENI. Trimming took 3 bases from V and 3 from J; bases not matched to a gene: 13. CDR3 nucleotide sequence: TGTGCCAGCTCACCGGGTATGACCGGGACAGGAAACTACGAGCAGTACTTC. This encodes CASSPGMTGTGNYEQYF.

V and J are TRBV10-3 and TRBJ1-1, with a weak D call TRBD1 (6 bases). Between the trimmed V and J ends, which lost 2 bases and 6 bases, there was a span of 10 bases. This CDR3 spans 13 amino acids. Germline CDR1 and CDR2: ENHRY and SYGVKD. The CDR3 DNA is TGTGCCATCAGTGAGCCAGGGGAAGCTGAAGCTTTCTTT. Protein product: CAISEPGEAEAFF.

The chain has TRBV6-4 and TRBJ2-1, with 7 bases aligning to TRBD1. CDR1 is MRHNA, CDR2 SNTAGT, per germline. The CDR3 extends over 15 amino acids. V lost 3 bases and J lost 5; bases outside the gene matches: 7. The CDR3 spells CASSEETGYNNEQFF. CDR3 DNA: TGTGCCAGCAGTGAAGAGACAGGGTACAACAATGAGCAGTTCTTC.

The chain has TRBV5-8 and TRBJ2-2; TRBD1 might be the D (5 bases). Looked up from germline, CDR1 is SGHTS and CDR2 is YDEGEE. V gave up 0 bases and J gave up 0 bases, with 12 bases separating them. The CDR3 extends over 17 amino acids. The CDR3 region has the DNA TGTGCCAGCAGCTTGGGGGGCCGGGTGCCGAACACCGGGGAGCTGTTTTTT. This sequence encodes CASSLGGRVPNTGELFF.

The CDR3 sequence: CASSLGTEAFF. The CDR3 region has the DNA TGTGCCAGCAGCTTGGGTACAGAAGCTTTCTTT. This sequence joins TRBV5-6 and TRBJ1-1; D gene uncertain. V was cut by 0 bases and J by 8 bases, with 5 bases left in between. The CDR3 totals 11 residues. Germline CDR1 and CDR2: SGHDT and YYEEEE.

This rearrangement joins TRBV19 to TRBJ2-4, with TRBD1 as a possible D gene (6 bases). Trimming pared 6 bases from V and 0 bases from J, leaving 12 bases between. Germline V gene lookup returns CDR1 LNHDA and CDR2 SQIVND (reference sequence). This CDR3 is 15 amino acids long. The CDR3 spells CASSSGQLAKNIQYF. CDR3 DNA: TGTGCCAGTAGCTCCGGACAGTTAGCCAAAAACATTCAGTACTTC.

The rearrangement joins TRBV3-1 (or the pseudogene TRBV3-2) to TRBJ2-7; 10 bases match TRBD2. Germline V gene sequence: CDR1 LGHDT, CDR2 YNNKEL (reference sequence). Trimming removed 4 bases from V and 0 bases from J; junction bases left unmatched: 6. This CDR3 spans 16 amino acids. The CDR3 DNA reads TGTGCCAGCAGCCGCTCCGGGACTAGCGCCTCCTACGAGCAGTACTTC. It specifies CASSRSGTSASYEQYF.

This chain joins TRBV4-1 and TRBJ2-1; a possible D gene is TRBD2 (6 bases). Trimming pared 1 base from V and 4 bases from J, leaving 14 bases between. The CDR3 length is 16 residues. Germline V gene lookup returns CDR1 MGHRA and CDR2 YSYEKL. CDR3 protein: CASSQGNSGAYNEQFF. For the CDR3, the DNA is TGCGCCAGCAGCCAAGGGAATAGCGGCGCGTACAATGAGCAGTTCTTC.

This clone was recorded only once. The J gene is TRBJ2-3, the V gene TRBV28; 10 positions match TRBD1. Germline loops: CDR1 MDHEN, CDR2 SYDVKM. V lost 4 bases, J lost 5 bases, and 3 bases stayed unmatched. CDR3 length equals 14 residues. Here the CDR3 reads CASSYGDRGDTQYF. For the CDR3, the DNA is TGTGCCAGCAGTTATGGGGACAGGGGAGATACGCAGTATTTT.

The chain combines TRBV2 with TRBJ2-3; 7 bases match TRBD2. CDR1 is SNHLY and CDR2 is FYNNEI in the germline V gene. The ends lost 6 bases at V and 2 bases at J; junction bases unmatched: 5. The CDR3 length is 14 residues. The CDR3 nucleotides are TGTGCCAGCAGGAAGGGACTAACCACAGATACGCAGTATTTT. Its protein product is CASRKGLTTDTQYF.

The J gene is TRBJ1-5, the V gene TRBV6-1; D call uncertain. V lost 4 bases to trimming and J lost 0 bases, with 13 bases between them. The V gene's germline CDR1 is MNHNS and CDR2 SASEGT. There are 16 residues in the CDR3. The CDR3, as DNA: TGTGCCAGCAGTGGCCTTCGGCAGGTTAGCAATCAGCCCCAGCATTTT. This encodes CASSGLRQVSNQPQHF.

The chain couples TRBV29-1 to TRBJ2-7, with a possible D match to TRBD1 (5 bases). Trimming took 6 bases from V and 2 from J, leaving 17 bases between them. The CDR3 runs to 14 residues. Germline V gives CDR1 SQVTM, CDR2 ANQGSEA. This CDR3 is CSVGIRAGTYEQYF. The CDR3 bases are TGCAGCGTGGGAATCAGGGCAGGCACCTACGAGCAGTACTTC.

This rearrangement joins TRBV30 to TRBJ1-2; weak D call: TRBD1 (5 bases). This CDR3 contains 11 residues. Trimming left V 4 bases short and J 6 bases short, with 9 bases between. Germline CDR1 is GTSNPN and CDR2 is SVGIG (reference sequence). The DNA of the CDR3 is TGTGCCTGGACAGGGTGGAATGGCTACACCTTC. This gives the protein CAWTGWNGYTF.